This entry lists 7 T cell receptor beta chains sequenced from one sample in a study of T cell changes during pregnancy in multiple sclerosis. The method was immunoSEQ multiplex PCR; TCRdb's version includes in-frame clones alone and lacks a portion of them. Among about 75,000 clones listed, 85% to 95% were seen once. This material consisted of CD4+ T cells from peripheral blood mononuclear cells, taken before pregnancy. Every receptor here comes from a female donor with multiple sclerosis, enrolled in a pregnancy study.

CDR3 protein: CASSVLAGTTSLETQYF. The DNA for the CDR3 is TGTGCCAGCAGCGTATTGGCAGGCACCACTAGTTTGGAGACCCAGTACTTC. The J gene is TRBJ2-5, the V gene TRBV9, with D possibly matching TRBD2 (5 bases). The V and J ends lost 1 base and 5 bases respectively, with 21 bases between them. This CDR3 contains 17 residues. Per the germline V gene, CDR1 is SGDLS and CDR2 is YYNGEE.

The chain carries TRBV5-4 and TRBJ2-7; 9 bases fit TRBD1. The V segment lost 5 bases and the J segment 2 bases; nucleotides outside the gene matches: 5. Germline CDR1 is SGHNT and CDR2 is YYREEE (reference sequence). The CDR3 is 14 amino acids. The CDR3: CASRERQGAYEQYF. CDR3 sequence (DNA): TGTGCCAGCAGGGAGAGACAGGGGGCCTACGAGCAGTACTTC.

The chain carries TRBV27 and TRBJ1-5; 8 nucleotides agree with TRBD1. V lost 3 bases and J lost 5; bases outside the gene matches: 3. Germline V lookup: CDR1 MNHEY, CDR2 SMNVEV (reference sequence). There are 14 residues in the CDR3. CDR3 amino acids: CASSFRGRDQPQHF. Written as DNA, the CDR3 is TGTGCCAGCAGTTTCAGGGGGCGGGATCAGCCCCAGCATTTT.

The chain has TRBV5-1 and TRBJ2-3, with 7 bases identical to TRBD2. J gave up 2 bases and V 6 bases, and 3 bases lay outside the gene matches. This CDR3 is built from 13 residues. CDR1 SGHRS and CDR2 YFSETQ come from the germline V gene. The CDR3 loop is CASKAGDTDTQYF. CDR3 nucleotide sequence: TGCGCCAGCAAGGCGGGGGACACAGATACGCAGTATTTT.

V and J are TRBV5-1 and TRBJ1-3; D unclear. V shed 0 bases and J shed 1 base, with 8 bases lying between them. CDR1 SGHRS and CDR2 YFSETQ come from the germline V gene. The CDR3 extends over 15 amino acids. CDR3 amino acids: CASSLVEGSGNTIYF. CDR3 DNA sequence: TGCGCCAGCAGCTTGGTGGAGGGTTCTGGAAACACCATATATTTT. Drawing the rest from reference TRBV5-1 and TRBJ1-3, the complete variable domain is KAGVTQTPRYLIKTRGQQVTLSCSPISGHRSVSWYQQTPGQGLQFLFEYFSETQRNKGNFPGRFSGRQFSNSRSEMNVSTLELGDSALYLCASSLVEGSGNTIYFGEGSWLTVV.

The chain joins TRBV28 to TRBJ1-5; the D gene is possibly TRBD1 (5 bases). The CDR3 contains 15 residues. Germline V gene data show CDR1 as MDHEN and CDR2 as SYDVKM. V lost 1 base and J lost 3, with 10 bases in between. CDR3 residues: CASSLFSGNNQPQHF. DNA for the CDR3: TGTGCCAGCAGTTTATTCTCAGGGAACAATCAGCCCCAGCATTTT.

This clone was observed a few times. The chain joins TRBV7-2 to TRBJ2-3, with TRBD1 matching 12 bases. Germline CDR1 is SGHTA and CDR2 is FQGNSA. The CDR3 spans 15 residues. The ends lost 6 bases at V and 6 bases at J; junction bases unmatched: 7. This CDR3 is CASRLGQGASDTQYF. For the CDR3, the DNA is TGTGCCAGCAGGCTGGGACAGGGGGCCAGTGATACGCAGTATTTT.